A selection of T cell receptor beta chains follows, all from one sample in a study of cytomegalovirus exposure and HLA in healthy donors. Some clones are missing from TCRdb's copy, which holds only in-frame ones; the method was immunoSEQ multiplex PCR. The data contain 40,000 to 55,000 clones, 55% to 85% of them singletons. Sequencing input: PBMCs. These receptors were collected from a woman aged 50 to 60 in good health and CMV-seronegative. Each CDR3 is given with its conserved first and last residue. D genes are given only for firm matches. The listing skips clone size in some rows; elsewhere it reads once, few, many or a size class.

j_call v_call d_call clone_size cdr3_aa cdr3_nt
TRBJ2-1 TRBV10-2 TRBD2 . CASSESVGLADNEQFF TGCGCCAGCAGTGAGTCGGTAGGACTAGCGGACAATGAGCAGTTCTTC
TRBJ2-3 TRBV25-1 . . CASSEELSGLANTDTQYF TGTGCCAGCAGTGAAGAATTGTCGGGACTCGCGAACACAGATACGCAGTATTTT
TRBJ1-3 TRBV4-3 . . CASSHEAGQTRALYF TGCGCCAGCAGCCACGAAGCCGGACAGACCAGGGCTTTATATTTT
TRBJ2-7 TRBV7-9 . . CASSTIAVLAEQYF TGTGCCAGCAGCACTATAGCGGTCCTTGCCGAGCAGTACTTC
TRBJ2-2 TRBV7-6 TRBD1 . CASSPGGTGGSGELFF TGTGCCAGCAGCCCTGGAGGGACAGGGGGCAGCGGGGAGCTGTTTTTT
TRBJ1-2 TRBV6-5 TRBD1 . CASSYATGAQGYTF TGTGCCAGCAGTTACGCAACAGGGGCTCAAGGCTACACCTTC
TRBJ1-3 TRBV27 . . CASSFPSDRTRCGNTIYF TGTGCCAGCAGTTTCCCCTCGGACAGAACTCGGTGTGGAAACACCATATATTTT
TRBJ2-1 TRBV7-9 TRBD2 . CASSWDSGAHEQFF TGTGCCAGCAGCTGGGATAGCGGGGCTCATGAGCAGTTCTTC
TRBJ2-7 TRBV30 . . CAWSGGPGYEQYF TGTGCCTGGAGTGGAGGCCCGGGCTACGAGCAGTACTTC
TRBJ2-6 TRBV11-2 TRBD1 . CASEDRNSGANVLTF TGTGCCAGCGAGGACAGGAACTCTGGGGCCAACGTCCTGACTTTC
TRBJ1-1 TRBV7-9 . few CASSLDPGTEAFF TGTGCCAGCAGCTTAGACCCCGGCACTGAAGCTTTCTTT
TRBJ2-1 TRBV4-3 . . CASSQEAGGNEQFF TGCGCCAGCAGCCAAGAGGCAGGGGGGAATGAGCAGTTCTTC
TRBJ2-1 TRBV5-1 TRBD2 . CASRLAGTTYNEQFF TGCGCCAGCAGATTAGCCGGGACTACCTACAATGAGCAGTTCTTC
TRBJ2-2 TRBV19 . . CASSQNSDTGELFF TGTGCCAGTAGTCAAAACTCGGACACCGGGGAGCTGTTTTTT
TRBJ1-5 TRBV30 . once CAWNRGSQPQHF TGTGCCTGGAATAGGGGTTCTCAGCCCCAGCATTTT
TRBJ1-4 TRBV25-1 . . CASSAPYPGEKLFF TGTGCCAGCAGTGCCCCTTACCCCGGGGAAAAACTGTTTTTT
TRBJ1-2 TRBV7-8 . few CASSLGGFGYGYTF TGTGCCAGCAGCTTAGGAGGTTTTGGGTATGGCTACACCTTC
TRBJ2-5 TRBV28 TRBD2 . CASSSPGLAGEETQYF TGTGCCAGCAGTTCCCCGGGACTAGCGGGAGAAGAGACCCAGTACTTC
TRBJ1-2 TRBV5-1 . . CASSLVSQSGYTF TGCGCCAGCAGCTTGGTATCGCAGTCCGGCTACACCTTC
TRBJ2-7 TRBV18 TRBD2 . CASSPRSAGGASYEQYF TGTGCCAGCTCACCACGGTCGGCGGGAGGTGCGTCCTACGAGCAGTACTTC
TRBJ2-7 TRBV4-2 . . CASSQDIGGYEQYF TGTGCCAGCAGCCAAGATATCGGGGGCTACGAGCAGTACTTC
TRBJ2-7 TRBV28 TRBD1 . CASMNRGSYEQYF TGTGCCAGCATGAACAGGGGGTCCTACGAGCAGTACTTC
TRBJ2-7 TRBV7-2 TRBD2 . CASSLGSGGSYEQYF TGTGCCAGCAGCTTAGGTAGCGGGGGCTCCTACGAGCAGTACTTC
TRBJ1-4 TRBV29-1 TRBD1 . CSVGTANEKLFF TGCAGCGTGGGGACAGCCAATGAAAAACTGTTTTTT
TRBJ1-1 TRBV6-6 . . CASSYSRGTEAFF TGTGCCAGCAGTTACTCGAGAGGAACTGAAGCTTTCTTT
TRBJ2-5 TRBV5-1 TRBD2 . CASGRLAGEETQYF TGCGCCAGCGGAAGACTAGCGGGGGAAGAGACCCAGTACTTC
TRBJ2-2 TRBV30 TRBD2 few CAWRSLAGSGELFF TGTGCCTGGAGAAGCCTAGCGGGGTCCGGGGAGCTGTTTTTT
TRBJ2-7 TRBV4-2 . . CASSQDGDSRLSRRSYEQYF TGTGCCAGCAGCCAAGATGGTGATAGTAGGTTAAGTCGGAGATCCTACGAGCAGTACTTC
TRBJ2-7 TRBV5-1 . . CASSGGQTSEQYF TGCGCCAGCAGCGGCGGACAGACCAGCGAGCAGTACTTC
TRBJ1-1 TRBV2 TRBD1 . CASSERDRWTTEAFF TGTGCCAGCAGTGAGCGGGACAGATGGACCACTGAAGCTTTCTTT
TRBJ2-5 TRBV4-1 TRBD2 few CASSRGTIPLQETQYF TGCGCCAGCAGCCGAGGGACTATTCCCCTCCAAGAGACCCAGTACTTC
TRBJ2-7 TRBV28 . . CASSLGQTYEQYF TGTGCCAGCAGTTTAGGACAGACTTACGAGCAGTACTTC
TRBJ1-1 TRBV4-2 TRBD1 . CASSQGSRQGDVAFF TGTGCCAGCAGCCAGGGTTCTCGGCAGGGGGATGTAGCTTTCTTT
TRBJ2-3 TRBV4-2 . . CASSQDSRGTDTQYF TGTGCCAGCAGCCAAGATTCCCGAGGGACAGATACGCAGTATTTT
TRBJ1-2 TRBV10-3 . . CAISEVEGYTF TGTGCCATCAGTGAGGTGGAGGGCTACACCTTC
TRBJ2-1 TRBV7-9 TRBD2 . CASSLGLAGSGEQFF TGTGCCAGCAGCTTAGGACTAGCGGGATCCGGGGAGCAGTTCTTC
TRBJ1-5 TRBV19 . . CASRRQPNQPQHF TGTGCCAGTAGACGACAGCCAAATCAGCCCCAGCATTTT